Listed below are T cell receptor beta chains from one sample, sequenced in a study of shared clonotypes between healthy human individuals. The assay was immunoSEQ multiplex PCR, and TCRdb's table has in-frame clones only and misses some. The profile covers hundreds of thousands of clones, with 90% to 95% appearing a single time and approximately 0.11% taken by the ten largest. Sequenced: naive CD8+ T cells sorted from blood. The receptors shown here come from a woman aged 25 to 45 in good health. The conserved cysteine and the conserved F or W are not part of the CDR3 here.

TRBJ2-7,TRBV27,ASSAGVKGYEQY
TRBJ1-1,TRBV13,ASSPAVSRGTNTEAF
TRBJ2-2,TRBV9,ASSGDSGELF
TRBJ2-7,TRBV28,ASSFSGSHAGNEQY
TRBJ1-1,TRBV7-9,ASSDSGGTEAF
TRBJ1-1,TRBV27,ASSLNPLTEAF
TRBJ2-7,TRBV11-1,ASSLGRGYEQY
TRBJ2-7,TRBV7-9,ASSEPDRSSYEQY
TRBJ2-2,TRBV6-1,ASSAGSTGELF
TRBJ2-7,TRBV28,ASSQNYEQY
TRBJ2-7,TRBV5-4,ASSLGGSSYEQY
TRBJ1-5,TRBV19,ASSTGNQPQH
TRBJ2-3,TRBV14,ASSQGLVGPDTQY
NA,TRBV13,ASSPEGTGEGIGYEQY
TRBJ2-1,TRBV13,ASSSSTYNEQF
TRBJ2-1,TRBV10-1,ASSERGSSGWNEQF
TRBJ2-7,TRBV11-2,ASSLDGNYEQY
TRBJ2-7,TRBV11-2,ASSLPGLASYEQY
TRBJ1-1,TRBV5-4,ASSRVDTEAF
TRBJ1-1,TRBV5-4,ASSLGIGGLDEAF
TRBJ1-2,TRBV9,ASSVQGDSYT
TRBJ2-4,TRBV5-6,ASSLPGAHIQY
TRBJ2-2,TRBV7-6,ASRGGSKGGELF
NA,TRBV13,ASSLSAGNYEQY
TRBJ1-2,TRBV5-1,ASSLTGSYYGYT
TRBJ2-7,TRBV30,AWSAADSDFYEQY
TRBJ1-5,TRBV19,ASNPGGGGQPQH
TRBJ2-3,TRBV7-9,ASSPSGTRDKSTDTQY